Given below is one TCR beta chain in context. Germline V CDR1 and CDR2: SGHRS, YFSETQ. V lost 4 bases, J lost 0 bases, and 16 bases lay in between. The CDR3 length is 16 residues. This sample stems from a study of blood T cell repertoires in COVID-19. Overall study context: COVID-19 samples collected from the United States, Italy and Spain covered acute and convalescent phases. T cells, B-cell-depleted T cells, or PBMCs supplied cDNA or gDNA.

Authors' processing steps: Estimation of nucleated cell counts was performed using reference gene primer amplification. Measured with immunoSEQ multiplex PCR; TCRdb has only the in-frame clones, and not every one. From that table come the V and J calls and clone size; the DNA was used to work out D and trimming. The sample shows under 150,000 clones, approximately 84% of them seen only once. This chain connects TRBV5-1 to TRBJ1-1, with a tentative D call TRBD1 (6 bases). The sequenced sample was peripheral blood. The TCR was taken from a woman in her fifties or sixties who had recovered from COVID-19. This CDR3 is CASSLTPRGMNTEAFF. The CDR3 nucleotides are TGCGCCAGCAGCCTGACCCCGAGGGGGATGAACACTGAAGCTTTCTTT.